This TCR beta chain came from a study of cytomegalovirus exposure and HLA in healthy donors (dated by TCRdb to 2017 to 2019). Background on the whole study: An earlier analysis of under 600 of the donors reported approximately 270 Gb of sequence data and roughly 100 million unique TCR beta sequences from 150 million to 200 million T cells. The number of donors typed differed by locus, with roughly 620-630 for A, B, C, DRB1 and DQB1, more than 500 for DQA1, 600 to 610 for DPA1, and some 470 for DPB1. Among the roughly 380 genotyped donors, 75% to 90% belonged to the genetic ancestry cluster associated with self-reported Caucasian donors. The later analysis used no new phenotypic data to find candidate immune exposures, relying instead on TCR beta sequences and their occurrence across donors. In a later analysis, previously published TCR beta repertoires from 550 to 750 donors were re-analyzed and high-resolution HLA genotyping was added so that TCR occurrence patterns could be studied. A later genetic analysis took genome-wide SNP genotypes for about 65% of the roughly 670 donors and used that subset as a discovery cohort. The study aimed to test whether cataloging public T cell receptors could reveal signatures of past pathogen exposure. The study profiled the T cell repertoires of about 640 subjects by immunosequencing and related them to cytomegalovirus serostatus. All discovery cohort repertoires had been generated using a single sequencing platform. Donor age, sex, ethnicity and CMV serostatus were collected together with the repertoire data. An earlier analysis of around 540 of the donors applied high-throughput TCR beta sequencing to assess whether each TCR beta V gene segment acted as functional or pseudogenic. Roughly 300 gigabases of sequencing data and around 80 million unique TCR sequences made up an early release that covered approximately 620 HLA-typed donors. Besides the first cohort of roughly 640 subjects, a separate validation cohort made up of 120 different subjects was used. Across approximately 400 genotyped donors of the cohort, an average of approximately 200,000 unique TCR beta nucleotide sequences per donor were sequenced, and approximately 17% of those sequences were non-productive. High-throughput TCR immunosequencing, statistical association of individual TCRs with disease status, and machine learning were combined to predict cytomegalovirus infection status. Both class I and class II loci were covered by HLA typing, at four-digit resolution. Because of strong linkage in the cohort, roughly five DR-DQ haplotypes were treated as single units for association and clustering.

CDR1 and CDR2 (GTSNPN, SVGIG) derive from the germline V gene (reference sequence). V lost 2 bases and J lost 1 base; the stretch between them is 4 bases long. From its cysteine to its phenylalanine, the CDR3 spans 12 amino acids. CDR3 DNA only is kept here, 36 bases in frame from base 1. Paper-wide results and their limitations: In an earlier analysis of more than 450 of the donors, most TCR beta V segments were observed in productive rearrangements about 87% or about 30% of the time, broadly matching IMGT annotations. When HLA alleles, especially DR and DQ, strongly co-occurred, TCR associations were difficult to assign to individual alleles. The classifier was reported to diagnose cytomegalovirus status with high specificity and sensitivity in both the original cohort and the validation cohort. In a later analysis, 16,951 TCR beta sequences were associated with specific HLA alleles at a false discovery rate of 0.05. Linkage disequilibrium might explain the correlated functional status among segregating V segments, but an unknown experimental factor could not be ruled out. According to a later genetic analysis, donors in an Asian-associated ancestry cluster had fewer N-insertions in productive TCRs than the roughly 700-donor mean. The authors suggested that the approach could potentially be extended to other disease states and immunological phenotypes. The earlier analysis of approximately 560 of the donors excluded some 16 rarely observed V segments, including chromosome 9 orphons, because counts were too low. Because some donors lacked HLA typing at each locus, the association tests relied only on the typed subset. V-gene and J-gene trimming of TCR beta chains was associated with a missense DCLRE1C variant in a later genetic analysis, and the association was replicated in an independent cohort. Immune exposure information for the cohort was limited to CMV serostatus. According to a later analysis, TCR association rates differed among HLA loci, with DRB1 alleles showing the most associated TCRs and HLA-C alleles showing the fewest. Most TCR sequences were observed very rarely across donors, whereas some public TCRs were present in many individuals. The study gave a list of some 150 TCR beta chains associated with cytomegalovirus. In a later analysis, most CMV-associated TCR beta chains were found to appear HLA-restricted, with HLA associations seemingly driven largely by CMV exposure. A later analysis found that HLA-associated TCR beta chains were more clonally expanded and had lower generation probabilities than equally common non-associated chains. Some IMGT-functional V segments, including TRBV6-2 and TRBV6-3, could not be told apart with the 87-base-pair reads, so those segments were excluded. Sequencing depth was assumed to be roughly uniform across donors in the presence/absence analyses, though that assumption may not hold. Three of the identified cytomegalovirus-associated TCR beta chains were confirmed in vitro to be specific for cytomegalovirus antigens. A later analysis reported that several top co-occurrence clusters appeared linked to parvovirus B19, influenza, CMV and Epstein-Barr virus. A further reported finding was that TCR beta sequences accurately predicted the HLA-A and HLA-B alleles for most subjects in the first cohort. Only TCR beta chains were sequenced in this cohort, and the absence of alpha or paired-chain data limited detectable features. The sequencing pipeline was judged likely to have produced a cluster of highly shared sequence variants as a technical artifact.

Libraries were built with the immunoSEQ multiplex PCR assay. The multiplex PCR relied on a mix of 60 forward primers for TCR Vbeta segments and 13 reverse primers for TCR Jbeta segments. Amplification of the CDR3 region of rearranged TCR beta genes was performed with a multiplex PCR assay on genomic DNA. The amplified TCR beta libraries were sequenced on the Illumina HiSeq System as 87-base-pair reads. On the authors' methods: A later analysis counted tens of millions of unique TCR beta chains across the 500 to 850 repertoires, and roughly 9.9 million of these chains were shared by at least two donors. A nearest-neighbor algorithm error-corrected the raw reads and collapsed the reads into unique sequences, merging closely related sequences to remove PCR and sequencing errors. V, D and J gene segments were assigned by aligning CDR3 sequences to IMGT reference sequences. For a sequence to be retained, a match of at least six nucleotides was required to both a V gene segment and a J gene segment. A rearrangement counted as productive if the CDR3 had no stop codons and remained in frame with V and J, and every other rearrangement counted as non-productive. CDR3 was defined according to IMGT convention as the region running from the second conserved V-encoded cysteine to the conserved J-encoded phenylalanine. Sequences without an unambiguous match to a single V gene segment were excluded from the earlier analysis of several hundred of the donors. In an earlier analysis of roughly 500 of the donors, V segments were called functional above 56.7% productive rearrangements and were called segregating when the between-donor standard deviation exceeded 5%. To diagnose cytomegalovirus status from the catalog of TCR beta chain sequences, a statistical classification framework was built. In a later analysis, TCR nucleotide sequences were compared against IMGT/GENE-DB human TR gene sequences so that V and J genes could be assigned. The TCRdist pipeline was used in a later analysis to assign CDR3 sequences and most-parsimonious VDJ recombination scenarios. In a later analysis, each TCR beta chain was defined by its CDR3 amino acid sequence together with its V-gene family, and reads without a unique V-gene family were excluded. As a way to deal with suspected cross-contamination and a sequencing artifact, a later analysis dropped approximately 590 nucleotide sequences that were highly shared and had low generation probability. A later analysis calculated a clonal expansion index for each public chain from normalized within-repertoire ranks of inferred template counts. A later analysis computed generation probabilities with a VDJ recombination model fitted to out-of-frame rearrangements, and checked the results against IGoR. In a later analysis, hypergeometric tests were used to score TCR-TCR, TCR-HLA and TCR-CMV co-occurrence, with a repertoire-size bias correction applied to TCR pairs. A later analysis estimated false discovery rates by permuting HLA or CMV assignments 20 times. A later analysis grouped co-occurring TCRs with DBSCAN, adding TCRdist sequence similarity when clustering within HLA-allele-positive subsets. Co-occurrence clustering excluded repertoires with fewer than 30,000 or more than 120,000 public chains, plus five with anomalous nucleotide sharing. TCRdb holds this immuneACCESS table with in-frame rearrangements only. Some clones are missing; in checked studies, unresolved V genes explain under half, and the rest has no known cause. V and J calls and clone size are copied from that table; D and trimming were computed from the DNA. Per the sample table, the count is 55,000 or so clones. The ten most abundant clones make up over 9% of the sample.

As to this clone: No cognate antigen has been identified for it.

The cohort consisted of fewer than 700 healthy bone marrow donors. At the time of sampling, every cohort member was nominally healthy, though immune exposures that went unrecorded were likely present. The donor tested CMV seropositive, placing the donor among the 289 seropositive members of the cohort. Every donor gave a peripheral blood sample, and the peripheral blood mononuclear cells from that sample were used for TCR beta sequencing. Genomic DNA extraction from the blood cell samples was performed with the Qiagen DNeasy Blood Extraction Kit. The chain links TRBV30 with TRBJ2-3; no confident D gene assignment can be made. Sequenced material: PBMCs. This TCR was sampled from a young woman in good health and CMV-seropositive. The CDR3 protein: CAWSRRTDTQYF. The DNA reads as follows: TGTGCCTGGAGTCGTCGCACAGATACGCAGTATTTT.